This T cell receptor (beta chain) originates from a study of CD8 T cells in ankylosing spondylitis. Study-wide results and caveats: Made up of under 10 highly homologous variants, a TCR beta motif appeared characteristic of ankylosing spondylitis blood. Enrichment of disease-linked clones was reportedly significant in matched ankylosing spondylitis synovial fluid.

This clonotype was counted between two and nine times. The antigen remains unidentified. Construction of TCR beta libraries was performed using quantitative 5'-RACE with molecular barcodes. MiXCR, run by TCRdb on the 5' RACE reads, gives a single entry per CDR3 protein. This table has approximately 550,000 distinct CDR3 sequences, roughly 12% appearing once. This CDR3 region has 15 residues. Germline assignment: CDR1 SQVTM and CDR2 ANQGSEA. V was trimmed by 6 bases and J by 2 bases, leaving 19 bases between them. The sample consisted of blood, either unsorted or a sorted T cell fraction (not recorded which). The TCR comes from a male donor with ankylosing spondylitis. This chain joins TRBV29-1 and TRBJ1-2; possibly TRBD1 for D (6 bases). CDR3 loop: CSVSAGDIRNYGYTF. DNA of the CDR3: TGCAGCGTGTCCGCGGGGGACATCAGAAACTATGGCTACACCTTC.